This TCR beta chain was identified during a study of T cells in localized non-small cell lung cancer. General observations from the study: The study linked higher blood T cell density to longer overall survival. Out of the top 100 tumor clones, a median approximately 61 were seen in adjacent lung. T cell clonality was highest in uninvolved adjacent lung, above tumor.

Comment on this clone: The target antigen is unknown.

The CDR3 totals 15 residues. Per germline, CDR1 SGDLS and CDR2 YYNGEE. The V gene lost 2 bases and the J gene lost 7 bases, with 16 bases spanning the gap. The assay was immunoSEQ multiplex PCR, and TCRdb's table has in-frame clones only and misses some. This sample has 20,000 to 30,000 clones, with over 75% found just once. The receptor's source is a man aged 35 to 69 with stage II lung adenocarcinoma. Sequencing used PBMCs, obtained before any cancer treatment. This sequence joins TRBV9 and TRBJ1-5, with D tentatively TRBD1 (5 bases). The CDR3 DNA sequence: TGTGCCAGCAGCGTTTCAGGGAATCTGGGCCAGCCCCAGCATTTT. As protein: CASSVSGNLGQPQHF.